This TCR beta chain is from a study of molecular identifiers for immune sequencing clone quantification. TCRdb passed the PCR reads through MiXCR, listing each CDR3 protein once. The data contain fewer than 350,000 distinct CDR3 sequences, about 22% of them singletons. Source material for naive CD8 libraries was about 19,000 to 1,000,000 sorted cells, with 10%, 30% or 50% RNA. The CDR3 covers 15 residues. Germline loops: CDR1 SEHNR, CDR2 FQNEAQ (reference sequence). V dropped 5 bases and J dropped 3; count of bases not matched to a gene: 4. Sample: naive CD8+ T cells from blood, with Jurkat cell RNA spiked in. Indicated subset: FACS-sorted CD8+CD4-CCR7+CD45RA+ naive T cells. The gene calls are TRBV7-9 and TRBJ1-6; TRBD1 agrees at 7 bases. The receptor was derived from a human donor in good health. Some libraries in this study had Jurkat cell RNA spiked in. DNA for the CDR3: TGTGCCAGCAGCCCATGGGACAGCTATAATTCACCCCTCCACTTT. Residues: CASSPWDSYNSPLHF.